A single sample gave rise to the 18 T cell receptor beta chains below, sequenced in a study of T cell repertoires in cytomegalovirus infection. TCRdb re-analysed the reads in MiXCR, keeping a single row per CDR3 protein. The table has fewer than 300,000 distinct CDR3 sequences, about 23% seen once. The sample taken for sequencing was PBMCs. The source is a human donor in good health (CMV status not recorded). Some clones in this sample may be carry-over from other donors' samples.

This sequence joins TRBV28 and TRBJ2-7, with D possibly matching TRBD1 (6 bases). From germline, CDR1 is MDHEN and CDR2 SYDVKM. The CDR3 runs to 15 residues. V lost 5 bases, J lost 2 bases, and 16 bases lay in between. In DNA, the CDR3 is TGTGCCAGCAGTCCACAGGGTATCAAGACCTACGAGCAGTACTTC. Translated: CASSPQGIKTYEQYF.

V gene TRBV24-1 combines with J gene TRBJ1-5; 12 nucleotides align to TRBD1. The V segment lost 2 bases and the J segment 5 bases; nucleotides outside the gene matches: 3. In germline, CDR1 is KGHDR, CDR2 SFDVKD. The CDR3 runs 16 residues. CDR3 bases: TGTGCCACCAGTGATTCGGGACAGGGGGCCCATCAGCCCCAGCATTTT. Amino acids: CATSDSGQGAHQPQHF.

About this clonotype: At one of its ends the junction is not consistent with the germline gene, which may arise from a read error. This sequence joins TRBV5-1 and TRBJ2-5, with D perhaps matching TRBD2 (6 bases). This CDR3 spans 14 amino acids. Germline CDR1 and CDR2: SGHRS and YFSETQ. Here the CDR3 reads CASSLEGMGETRYF. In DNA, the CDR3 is TGCGCCAGCAGCCTGGAGGGGATGGGGGAGACCCGGTACTTC.

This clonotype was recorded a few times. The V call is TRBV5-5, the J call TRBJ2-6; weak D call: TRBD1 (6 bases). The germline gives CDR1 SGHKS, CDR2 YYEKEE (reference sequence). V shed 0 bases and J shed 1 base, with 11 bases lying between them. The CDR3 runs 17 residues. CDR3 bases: TGTGCCAGCAGCTTGGCCAGGGGTGGGTCTGGGGCCAACGTCCTGACTTTC. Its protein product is CASSLARGGSGANVLTF.

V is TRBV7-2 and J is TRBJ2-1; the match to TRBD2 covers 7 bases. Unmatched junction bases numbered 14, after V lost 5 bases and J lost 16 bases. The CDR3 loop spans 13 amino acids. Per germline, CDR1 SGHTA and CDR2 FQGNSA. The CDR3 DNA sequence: TGTGCCAGCAGCCTACGGGGGGTGGATGCCCGCTTCTTC. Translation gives CASSLRGVDARFF.

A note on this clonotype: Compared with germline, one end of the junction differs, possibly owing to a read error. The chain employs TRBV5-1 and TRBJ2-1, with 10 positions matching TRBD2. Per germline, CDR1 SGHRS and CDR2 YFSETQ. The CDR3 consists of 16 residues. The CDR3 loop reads CASSPAGTSAYNEQFF. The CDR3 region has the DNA TGCGCCAGCAGCCCGGCCGGGACTAGCGCCTATAATGAGCAGTTCTTC.

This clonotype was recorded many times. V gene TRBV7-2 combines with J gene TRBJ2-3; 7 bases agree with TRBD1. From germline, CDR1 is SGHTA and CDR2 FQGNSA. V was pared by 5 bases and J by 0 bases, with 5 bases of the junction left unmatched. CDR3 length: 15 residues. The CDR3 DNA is TGTGCCAGCAGCCTGGGACAGCATAGCACAGATACGCAGTATTTT. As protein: CASSLGQHSTDTQYF.

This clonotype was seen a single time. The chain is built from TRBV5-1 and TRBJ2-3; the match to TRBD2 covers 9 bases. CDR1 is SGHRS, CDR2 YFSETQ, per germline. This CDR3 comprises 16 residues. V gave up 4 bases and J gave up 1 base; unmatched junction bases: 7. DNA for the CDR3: TGCGCCAGCAGCCCCGGGACTAGCCCCCGCACAGATACGCAGTATTTT. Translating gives CASSPGTSPRTDTQYF.

For the CDR3, the DNA is TGTGCCAGCACCCCCGCAAACAATGAGCAGTTCTTC. Encoded protein: CASTPANNEQFF. This rearrangement joins TRBV12-3 or TRBV12-4 to TRBJ2-1; D remains unclear. The CDR3 length is 12 residues. The V gene lost 7 bases and the J gene lost 5 bases, with 9 bases spanning the gap.

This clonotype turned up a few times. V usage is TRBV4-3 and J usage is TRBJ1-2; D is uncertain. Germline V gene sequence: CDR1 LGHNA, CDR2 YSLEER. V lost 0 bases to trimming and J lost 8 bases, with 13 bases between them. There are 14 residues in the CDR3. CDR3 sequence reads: CASSQDYEVGGYTF. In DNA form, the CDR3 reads TGCGCCAGCAGCCAAGATTACGAGGTGGGCGGCTACACCTTC.

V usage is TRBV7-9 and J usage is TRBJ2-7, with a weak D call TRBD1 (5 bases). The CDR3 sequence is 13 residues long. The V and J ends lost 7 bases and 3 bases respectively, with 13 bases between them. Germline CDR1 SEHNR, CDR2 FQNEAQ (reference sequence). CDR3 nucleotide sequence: TGTGCCAGCACCTTCGGACAAGTCTACGAGCAGTACTTC. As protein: CASTFGQVYEQYF.

Here the CDR3 DNA reads TGTGCCAGCAGTTATAATTTTTACAGGGCATTGGACTCTGGGGCCAACGTCCTGACTTTC. Translated: CASSYNFYRALDSGANVLTF. The genes are TRBV28 and TRBJ2-6, with D possibly being TRBD1 (6 bases). The CDR3 is 20 residues long. The V gene lost 4 bases and the J gene lost 0 bases, with 22 bases spanning the gap. Per the germline V gene, CDR1 is MDHEN and CDR2 is SYDVKM.

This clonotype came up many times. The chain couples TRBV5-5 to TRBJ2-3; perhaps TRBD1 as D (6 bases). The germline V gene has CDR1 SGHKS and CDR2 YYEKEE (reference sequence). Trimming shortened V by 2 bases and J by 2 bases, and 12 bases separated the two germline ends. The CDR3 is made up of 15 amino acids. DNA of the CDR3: TGTGCCAGCAGCTTTATTACAGGGTCCACAGATACGCAGTATTTT. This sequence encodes CASSFITGSTDTQYF.

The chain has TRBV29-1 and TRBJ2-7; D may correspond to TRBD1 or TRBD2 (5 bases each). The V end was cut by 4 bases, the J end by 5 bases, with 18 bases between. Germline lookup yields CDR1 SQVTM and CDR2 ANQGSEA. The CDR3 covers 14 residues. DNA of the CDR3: TGCAGCGTTGTTCAGGGTCTGAGGGAAAACGAGCAGTACTTC. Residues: CSVVQGLRENEQYF.

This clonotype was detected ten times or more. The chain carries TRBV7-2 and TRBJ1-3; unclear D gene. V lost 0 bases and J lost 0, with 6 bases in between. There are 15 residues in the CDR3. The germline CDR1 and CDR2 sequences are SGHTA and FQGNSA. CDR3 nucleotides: TGTGCCAGCAGCTTAGCCCGGGGCTCTGGAAACACCATATATTTT. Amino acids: CASSLARGSGNTIYF.

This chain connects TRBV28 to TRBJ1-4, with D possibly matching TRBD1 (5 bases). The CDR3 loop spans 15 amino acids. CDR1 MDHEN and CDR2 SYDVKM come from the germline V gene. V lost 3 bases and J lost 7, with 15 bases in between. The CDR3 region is CASSLIGGLVEKLFF. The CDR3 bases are TGTGCCAGCAGTTTGATTGGGGGGTTGGTTGAAAAACTGTTTTTT.

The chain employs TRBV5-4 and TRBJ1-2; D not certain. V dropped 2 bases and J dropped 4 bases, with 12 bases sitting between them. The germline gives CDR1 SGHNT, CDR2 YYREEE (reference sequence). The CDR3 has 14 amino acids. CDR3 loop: CASSLTRDFYGYTF. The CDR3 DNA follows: TGTGCCAGCAGCTTAACGAGGGATTTCTATGGCTACACCTTC.

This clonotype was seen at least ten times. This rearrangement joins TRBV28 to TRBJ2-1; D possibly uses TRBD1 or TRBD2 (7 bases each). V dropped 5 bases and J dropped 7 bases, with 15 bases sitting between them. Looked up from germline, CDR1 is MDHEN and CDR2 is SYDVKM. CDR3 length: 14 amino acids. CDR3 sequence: CASSPAGGGNEQFF. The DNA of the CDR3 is TGTGCCAGCAGTCCCGCAGGGGGAGGGAATGAGCAGTTCTTC.